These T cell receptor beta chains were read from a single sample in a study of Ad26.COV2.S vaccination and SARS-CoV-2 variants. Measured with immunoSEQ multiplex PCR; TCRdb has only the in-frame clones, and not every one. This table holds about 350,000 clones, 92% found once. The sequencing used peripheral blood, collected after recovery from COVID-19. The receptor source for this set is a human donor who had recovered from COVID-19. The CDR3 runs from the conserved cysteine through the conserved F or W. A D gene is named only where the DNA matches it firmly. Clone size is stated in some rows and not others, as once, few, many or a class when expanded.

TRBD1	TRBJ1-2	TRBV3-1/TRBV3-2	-	CASSPGQLTAWGYTF	TGTGCCAGCAGCCCGGGACAGCTCACGGCGTGGGGCTACACCTTC
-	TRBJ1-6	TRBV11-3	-	CASSLERRSRAPSFSPLHF	TGTGCCAGCAGCTTAGAACGGAGGTCGAGGGCGCCCTCGTTTTCACCCCTCCACTTT
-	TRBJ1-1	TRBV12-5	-	CASGLDTLTEAFF	TGTGCTAGTGGTTTGGACACTCTCACTGAAGCTTTCTTT
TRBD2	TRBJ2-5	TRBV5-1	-	CASSRGPQPTSGGASETQYF	TGCGCCAGCAGCAGGGGACCGCAACCTACTAGCGGGGGGGCCAGTGAGACCCAGTACTTC
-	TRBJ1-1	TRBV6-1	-	CASRGFDGSNTEAFF	TGTGCCAGCAGGGGTTTTGACGGTTCGAACACTGAAGCTTTCTTT
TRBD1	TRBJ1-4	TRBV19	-	CASSYGTGLTNEKLFF	TGTGCCAGTAGTTATGGGACAGGGCTCACTAATGAAAAACTGTTTTTT
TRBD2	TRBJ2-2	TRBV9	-	CASRGLAGENTGELFF	TGTGCCAGCAGGGGACTAGCGGGGGAGAACACCGGGGAGCTGTTTTTT
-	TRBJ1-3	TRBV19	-	CASSIRQVSGNTIYF	TGTGCCAGTAGTATTCGGCAGGTCTCTGGAAACACCATATATTTT
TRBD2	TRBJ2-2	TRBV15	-	CATSRGGTNTGELFF	TGTGCCACCAGCAGGGGGGGGACGAACACCGGGGAGCTGTTTTTT
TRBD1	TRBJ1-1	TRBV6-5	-	CASSLTGGITEAFF	TGTGCCAGCAGTCTGACAGGGGGCATCACTGAAGCTTTCTTT
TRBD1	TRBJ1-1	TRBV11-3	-	CASSPQGLDTEAFF	TGTGCCAGCAGCCCACAGGGGTTGGACACTGAAGCTTTCTTT
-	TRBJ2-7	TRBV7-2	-	CASSLVDAMNYEQYF	TGTGCCAGCAGCTTAGTAGACGCCATGAACTACGAGCAGTACTTC
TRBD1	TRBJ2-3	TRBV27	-	CASSFGTGADTQYF	TGTGCCAGCAGTTTCGGGACAGGGGCAGATACGCAGTATTTT
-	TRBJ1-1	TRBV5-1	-	CASSLAPTGLNTEAFF	TGCGCCAGCAGCTTGGCCCCGACAGGACTAAACACTGAAGCTTTCTTT
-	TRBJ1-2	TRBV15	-	CATSRGAASVF	TGTGCCACCAGCAGAGGGGCTGCATCGGTCTTC
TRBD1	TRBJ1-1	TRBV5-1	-	CASSKRAGTGGGGEAFF	TGCGCCAGCAGCAAGAGGGCCGGGACAGGGGGCGGAGGTGAAGCTTTCTTT
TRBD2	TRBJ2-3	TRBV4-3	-	CASSQESLLADRPSSTDTQYF	TGCGCCAGCAGCCAAGAAAGTCTTCTAGCGGACCGCCCGTCTAGCACAGATACGCAGTATTTT
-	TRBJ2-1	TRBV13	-	CASSLVRGTVSYNEQFF	TGTGCCAGCAGCTTAGTTAGGGGCACGGTATCCTACAATGAGCAGTTCTTC
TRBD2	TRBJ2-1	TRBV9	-	CASSPGGDPAYNEQFF	TGTGCCAGCAGCCCCGGGGGGGACCCGGCCTACAATGAGCAGTTCTTC
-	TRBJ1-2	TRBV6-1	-	CASSEFVRATTTYGYTF	TGTGCCAGCAGTGAATTCGTCAGGGCAACCACCACCTATGGCTACACCTTC
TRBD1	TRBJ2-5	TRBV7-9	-	CASSHEDRGLWETQYF	TGTGCCAGCAGCCACGAGGACAGGGGGCTTTGGGAGACCCAGTACTTC
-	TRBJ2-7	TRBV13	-	CARHSFDQTGTEDNEQYF	TGTGCCAGACACAGTTTTGACCAGACCGGGACGGAGGATAACGAGCAGTACTTC
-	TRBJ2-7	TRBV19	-	CASSIWSTGTRRSYEQYF	TGTGCCAGTAGTATCTGGTCTACCGGGACGAGGAGATCCTACGAGCAGTACTTC
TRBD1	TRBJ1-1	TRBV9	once	CASSVATGDSFNSDTEAFF	TGTGCCAGCAGCGTAGCTACAGGGGACAGTTTTAACTCGGACACTGAAGCTTTCTTT
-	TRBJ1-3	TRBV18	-	CASSPGQYSGNTIYF	TGTGCCAGCTCACCAGGACAGTACTCTGGAAACACCATATATTTT
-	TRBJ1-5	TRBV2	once	CASSEGPGNQPQHF	TGTGCCAGCAGTGAGGGTCCTGGCAATCAGCCCCAGCATTTT
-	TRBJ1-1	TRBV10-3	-	CASLRDTEAFF	TGTGCCTCCTTAAGGGACACTGAAGCTTTCTTT
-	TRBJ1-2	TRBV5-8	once	CASSPRPAYGYTF	TGTGCCAGCAGCCCTCGGCCGGCCTATGGCTACACCTTC
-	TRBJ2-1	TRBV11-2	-	CASSLDLSYQFF	TGTGCCAGCAGCTTAGATTTGTCCTATCAGTTCTTC
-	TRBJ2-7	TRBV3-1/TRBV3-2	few	CASSQEGVYEQYF	TGTGCCAGCAGCCAAGAAGGGGTCTACGAGCAGTACTTC
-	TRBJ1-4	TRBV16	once	CASSQSQTLREKLFF	TGTGCCAGCAGCCAATCTCAGACCCTTCGTGAAAAACTGTTTTTT
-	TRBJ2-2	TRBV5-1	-	CASSLVGLVIGSGELFF	TGCGCCAGCAGCTTGGTGGGACTGGTAATCGGGTCCGGGGAGCTGTTTTTT
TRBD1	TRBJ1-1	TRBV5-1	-	CASSQPGQGNTEAFF	TGCGCCAGCAGCCAACCGGGACAGGGGAACACTGAAGCTTTCTTT
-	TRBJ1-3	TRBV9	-	CASSARTSVTAGNTIYF	TGTGCCAGCAGCGCTAGGACCTCAGTGACGGCTGGAAACACCATATATTTT
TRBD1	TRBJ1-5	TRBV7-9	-	CASSLGGNRGKDQPQHF	TGTGCCAGCAGCTTAGGGGGAAACAGGGGAAAAGATCAGCCCCAGCATTTT